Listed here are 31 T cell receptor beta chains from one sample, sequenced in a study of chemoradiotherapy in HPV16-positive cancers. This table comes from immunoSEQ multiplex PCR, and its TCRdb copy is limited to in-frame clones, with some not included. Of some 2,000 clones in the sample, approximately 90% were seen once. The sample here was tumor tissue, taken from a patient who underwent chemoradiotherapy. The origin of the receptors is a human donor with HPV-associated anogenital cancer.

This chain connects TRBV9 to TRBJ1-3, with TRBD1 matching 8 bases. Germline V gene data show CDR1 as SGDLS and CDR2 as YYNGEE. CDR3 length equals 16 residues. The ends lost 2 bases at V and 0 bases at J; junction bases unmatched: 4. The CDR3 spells CASSVQGASSGNTIYF. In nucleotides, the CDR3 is TGTGCCAGCAGCGTCCAGGGGGCGAGCTCTGGAAACACCATATATTTT.

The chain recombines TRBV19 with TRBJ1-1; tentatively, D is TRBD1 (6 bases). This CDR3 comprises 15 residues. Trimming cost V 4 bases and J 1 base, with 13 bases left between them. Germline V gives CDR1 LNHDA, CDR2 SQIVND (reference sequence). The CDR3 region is CASSSPAGANTEAFF. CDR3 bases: TGTGCCAGTAGTAGCCCGGCAGGGGCGAACACTGAAGCTTTCTTT.

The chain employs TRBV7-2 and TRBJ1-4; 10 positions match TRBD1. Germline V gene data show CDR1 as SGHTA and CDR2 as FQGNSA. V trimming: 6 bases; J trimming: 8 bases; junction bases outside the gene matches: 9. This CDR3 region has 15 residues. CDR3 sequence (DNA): TGTGCCAGCAGTTGGTCCGGGACAGGGGACGAAAAACTGTTTTTT. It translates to CASSWSGTGDEKLFF.

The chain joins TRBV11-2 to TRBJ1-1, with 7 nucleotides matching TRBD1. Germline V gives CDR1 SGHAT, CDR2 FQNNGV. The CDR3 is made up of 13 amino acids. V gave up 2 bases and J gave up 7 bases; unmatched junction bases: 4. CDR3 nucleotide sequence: TGTGCCAGCAGCTTATCCAGGGGGGTTGAAGCTTTCTTT. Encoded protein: CASSLSRGVEAFF.

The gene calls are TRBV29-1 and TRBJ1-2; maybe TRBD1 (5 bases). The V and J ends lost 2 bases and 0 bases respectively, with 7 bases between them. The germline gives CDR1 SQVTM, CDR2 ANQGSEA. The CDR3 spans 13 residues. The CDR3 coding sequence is TGCAGCGTTGAAAAGGACACTAACTATGGCTACACCTTC. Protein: CSVEKDTNYGYTF.

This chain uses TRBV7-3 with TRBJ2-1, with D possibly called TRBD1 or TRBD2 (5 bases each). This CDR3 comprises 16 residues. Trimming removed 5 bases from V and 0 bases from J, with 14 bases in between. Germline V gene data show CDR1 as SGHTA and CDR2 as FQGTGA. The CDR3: CASSIAGASSYNEQFF. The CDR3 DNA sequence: TGTGCCAGCAGCATCGCCGGGGCCAGCTCCTACAATGAGCAGTTCTTC.

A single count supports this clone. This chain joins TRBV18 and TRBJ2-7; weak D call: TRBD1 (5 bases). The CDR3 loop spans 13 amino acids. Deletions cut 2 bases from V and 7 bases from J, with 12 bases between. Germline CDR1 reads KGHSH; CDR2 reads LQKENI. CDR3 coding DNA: TGTGCCAGCTCACCAGTGCAGGGTAAAGAGCAGTACTTC. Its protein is CASSPVQGKEQYF.

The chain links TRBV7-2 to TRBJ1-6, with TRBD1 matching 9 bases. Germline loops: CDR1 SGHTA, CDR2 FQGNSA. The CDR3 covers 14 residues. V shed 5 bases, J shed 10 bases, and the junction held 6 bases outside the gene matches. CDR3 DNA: TGTGCCAGCAGCCAACGACAGGGGGAATCACCCCTCCACTTT. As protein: CASSQRQGESPLHF.

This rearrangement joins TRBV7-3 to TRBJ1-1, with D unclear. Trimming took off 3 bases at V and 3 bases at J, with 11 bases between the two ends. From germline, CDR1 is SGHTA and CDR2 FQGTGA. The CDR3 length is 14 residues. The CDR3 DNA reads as TGTGCCAGCAGCTTTAATCGAGGTGACACTGAAGCTTTCTTT. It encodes CASSFNRGDTEAFF.

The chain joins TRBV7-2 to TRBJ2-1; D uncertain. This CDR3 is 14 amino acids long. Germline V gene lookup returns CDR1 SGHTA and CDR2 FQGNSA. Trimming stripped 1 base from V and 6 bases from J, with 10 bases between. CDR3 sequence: CASSLGLPPNEQFF. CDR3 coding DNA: TGTGCCAGCAGCTTAGGACTCCCCCCCAATGAGCAGTTCTTC.

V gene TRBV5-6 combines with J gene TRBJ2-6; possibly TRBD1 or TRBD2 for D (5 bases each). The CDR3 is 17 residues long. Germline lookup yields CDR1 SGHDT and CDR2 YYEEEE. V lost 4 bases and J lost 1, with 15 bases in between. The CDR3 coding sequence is TGTGCCAGCAGCCCGAGGGTTGGGGCTTCTGGGGCCAACGTCCTGACTTTC. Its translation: CASSPRVGASGANVLTF.

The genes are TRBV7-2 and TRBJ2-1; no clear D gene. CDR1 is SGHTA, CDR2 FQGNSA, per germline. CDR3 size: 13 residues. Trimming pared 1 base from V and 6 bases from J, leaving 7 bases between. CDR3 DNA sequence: TGTGCCAGCAGCTTAGAGGCAATCAATGAGCAGTTCTTC. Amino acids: CASSLEAINEQFF.

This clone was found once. The DNA for the CDR3 is TGTGCCAGCAGTGAAGCGACTAGCGTATCCTACGAGCAGTACTTC. Amino acids: CASSEATSVSYEQYF. The V call is TRBV6-1, the J call TRBJ2-7; 8 nucleotides line up with TRBD2. This CDR3 has 15 residues. The J segment lost 1 base and the V segment lost 0 bases, leaving 2 bases of the junction unmatched. The germline V gene encodes CDR1 MNHNS and CDR2 SASEGT.

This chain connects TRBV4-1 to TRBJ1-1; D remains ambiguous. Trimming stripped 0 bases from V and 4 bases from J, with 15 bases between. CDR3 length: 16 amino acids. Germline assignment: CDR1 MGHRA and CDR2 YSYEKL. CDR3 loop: CASSQDFGVVVTEAFF. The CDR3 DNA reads TGCGCCAGCAGCCAAGATTTCGGGGTAGTTGTCACTGAAGCTTTCTTT.

In DNA form, the CDR3 reads TGTGCCAGCAGCGGGCTGTCTGCGGCGGGGACTGAAGCTTTCTTT. Amino acid sequence: CASSGLSAAGTEAFF. V and J are TRBV9 and TRBJ1-1; D gene ambiguous. CDR1 is SGDLS, CDR2 YYNGEE, per germline. The CDR3 extends over 15 amino acids. V lost 3 bases to trimming and J lost 5 bases, with 17 bases between them.

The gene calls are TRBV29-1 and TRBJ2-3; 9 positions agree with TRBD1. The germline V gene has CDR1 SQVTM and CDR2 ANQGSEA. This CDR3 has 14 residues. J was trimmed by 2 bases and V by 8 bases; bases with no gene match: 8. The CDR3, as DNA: TGCAGCTCCAGAGGGACAGGGATCACAGATACGCAGTATTTT. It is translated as CSSRGTGITDTQYF.

CDR3 amino acids: CASGQNNSPLHF. The CDR3 region has the DNA TGTGCCAGCGGACAGAATAATTCACCCCTCCACTTT. The chain uses TRBV2 and TRBJ1-6, with a possible D match to TRBD1 (6 bases). The CDR3 is 12 amino acids. Germline values: CDR1 SNHLY, CDR2 FYNNEI. Trimming removed 8 bases from V and 5 bases from J, with 7 bases in between.

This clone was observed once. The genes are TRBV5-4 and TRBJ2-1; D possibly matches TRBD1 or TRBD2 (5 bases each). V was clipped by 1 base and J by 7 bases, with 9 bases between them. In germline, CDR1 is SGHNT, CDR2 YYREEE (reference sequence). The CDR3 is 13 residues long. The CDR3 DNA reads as TGTGCCAGCAGCTTGCAGGGAGTAAATGAGCAGTTCTTC. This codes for CASSLQGVNEQFF.

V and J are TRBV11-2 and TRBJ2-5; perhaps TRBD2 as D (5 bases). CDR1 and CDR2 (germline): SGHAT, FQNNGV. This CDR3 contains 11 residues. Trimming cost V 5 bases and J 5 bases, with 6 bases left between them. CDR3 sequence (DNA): TGTGCCAGCAGCAGAGGGGAGACCCAGTACTTC. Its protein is CASSRGETQYF.

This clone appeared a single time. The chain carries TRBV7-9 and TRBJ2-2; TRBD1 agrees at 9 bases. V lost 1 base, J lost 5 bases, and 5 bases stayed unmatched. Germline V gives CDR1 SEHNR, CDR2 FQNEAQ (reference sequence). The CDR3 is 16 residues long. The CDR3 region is CASSLVGTGRTGELFF. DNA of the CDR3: TGTGCCAGCAGCTTAGTCGGGACAGGGCGGACCGGGGAGCTGTTTTTT.

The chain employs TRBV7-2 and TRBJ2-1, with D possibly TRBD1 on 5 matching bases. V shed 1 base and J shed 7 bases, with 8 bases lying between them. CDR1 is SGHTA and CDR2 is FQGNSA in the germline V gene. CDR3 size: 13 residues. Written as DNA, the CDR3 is TGTGCCAGCAGCTTAGAGGGGTTAAATGAGCAGTTCTTC. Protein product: CASSLEGLNEQFF.

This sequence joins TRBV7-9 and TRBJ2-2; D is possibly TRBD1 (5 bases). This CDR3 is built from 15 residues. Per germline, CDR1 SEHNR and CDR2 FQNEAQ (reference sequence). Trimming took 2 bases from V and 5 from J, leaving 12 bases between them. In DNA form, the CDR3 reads TGTGCCAGCAGCTTATACCAGGGTGAAACCGGGGAGCTGTTTTTT. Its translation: CASSLYQGETGELFF.

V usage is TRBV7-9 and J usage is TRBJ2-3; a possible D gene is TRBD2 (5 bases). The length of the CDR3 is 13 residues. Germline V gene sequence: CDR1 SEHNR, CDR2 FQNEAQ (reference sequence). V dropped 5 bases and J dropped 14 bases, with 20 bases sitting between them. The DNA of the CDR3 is TGTGCCAGCAGCCCCCCGAGGGCCATCAGGCTGTATTTT. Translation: CASSPPRAIRLYF.

CDR3 DNA sequence: TGTGCCAGCAGTGTCGTAGTGAACACTGAAGCTTTCTTT. Protein sequence: CASSVVVNTEAFF. The rearrangement uses TRBV6-5 and TRBJ1-1, with D uncertain. This CDR3 contains 13 residues. Per germline, CDR1 MNHEY and CDR2 SVGAGI. V shed 5 bases and J shed 0 bases, with 7 bases lying between them.

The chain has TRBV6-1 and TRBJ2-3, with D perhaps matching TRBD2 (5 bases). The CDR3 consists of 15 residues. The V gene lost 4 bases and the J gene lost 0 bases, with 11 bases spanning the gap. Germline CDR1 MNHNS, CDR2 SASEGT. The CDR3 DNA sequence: TGTGCCAGCAGTGGGGAGATTCCTAGCACAGATACGCAGTATTTT. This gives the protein CASSGEIPSTDTQYF.

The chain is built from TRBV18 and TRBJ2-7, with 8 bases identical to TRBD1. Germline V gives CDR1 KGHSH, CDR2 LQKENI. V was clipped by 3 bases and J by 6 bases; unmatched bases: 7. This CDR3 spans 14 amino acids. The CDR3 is CASSPAADRAEQYF. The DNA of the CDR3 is TGTGCCAGCTCACCGGCCGCGGACAGGGCCGAGCAGTACTTC.

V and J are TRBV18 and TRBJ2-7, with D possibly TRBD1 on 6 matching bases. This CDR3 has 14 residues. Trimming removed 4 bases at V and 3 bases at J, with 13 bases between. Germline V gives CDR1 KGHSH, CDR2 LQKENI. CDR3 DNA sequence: TGTGCCAGCTCACATTTGGACAGAATCTACGAGCAGTACTTC. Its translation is CASSHLDRIYEQYF. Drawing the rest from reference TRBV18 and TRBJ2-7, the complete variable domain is NAGVMQNPRHLVRRRGQEARLRCSPMKGHSHVYWYRQLPEEGLKFMVYLQKENIIDESGMPKERFSAEFPKEGPSILRIQQVVRGDSAAYFCASSHLDRIYEQYFGPGTRLTVT.

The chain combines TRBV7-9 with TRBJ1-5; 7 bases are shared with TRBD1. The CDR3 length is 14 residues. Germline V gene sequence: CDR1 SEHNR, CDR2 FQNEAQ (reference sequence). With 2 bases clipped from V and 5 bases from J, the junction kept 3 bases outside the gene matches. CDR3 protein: CASSLLTGDQPQHF. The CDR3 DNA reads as TGTGCCAGCAGCTTATTAACAGGGGATCAGCCCCAGCATTTT.

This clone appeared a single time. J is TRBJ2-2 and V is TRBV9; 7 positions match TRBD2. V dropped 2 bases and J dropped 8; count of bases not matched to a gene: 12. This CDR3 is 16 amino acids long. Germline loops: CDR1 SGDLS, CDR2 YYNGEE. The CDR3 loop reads CASSVGAGPSRGELFF. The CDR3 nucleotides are TGTGCCAGCAGCGTGGGAGCGGGGCCCTCCCGTGGGGAGCTGTTTTTT.

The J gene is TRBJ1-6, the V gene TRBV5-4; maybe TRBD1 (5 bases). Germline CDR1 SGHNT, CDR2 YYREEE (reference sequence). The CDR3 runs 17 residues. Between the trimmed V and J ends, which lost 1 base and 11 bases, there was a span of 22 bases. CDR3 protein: CASSLTPGGSSAPPLHF. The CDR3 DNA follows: TGTGCCAGCAGCTTGACCCCCGGGGGATCGTCAGCTCCACCCCTCCACTTT.

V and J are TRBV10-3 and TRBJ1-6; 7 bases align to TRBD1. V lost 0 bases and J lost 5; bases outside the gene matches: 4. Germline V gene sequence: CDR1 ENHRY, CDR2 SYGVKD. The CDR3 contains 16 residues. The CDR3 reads CAISESGTANNSPLHF. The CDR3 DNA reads TGTGCCATCAGTGAGTCAGGGACAGCAAATAATTCACCCCTCCACTTT.